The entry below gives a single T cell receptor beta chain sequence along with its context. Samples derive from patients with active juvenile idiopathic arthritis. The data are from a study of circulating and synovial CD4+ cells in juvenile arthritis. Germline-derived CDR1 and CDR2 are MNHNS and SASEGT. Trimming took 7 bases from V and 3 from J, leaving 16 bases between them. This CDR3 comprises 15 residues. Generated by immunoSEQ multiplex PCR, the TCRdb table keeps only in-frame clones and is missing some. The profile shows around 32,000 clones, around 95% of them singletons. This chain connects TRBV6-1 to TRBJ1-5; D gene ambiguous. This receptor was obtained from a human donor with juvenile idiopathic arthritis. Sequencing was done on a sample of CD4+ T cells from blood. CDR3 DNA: TGTGCCAGCACCCCCGGGCGGAGGGTCAATCAGCCCCAGCATTTT. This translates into CASTPGRRVNQPQHF.